A selection of T cell receptor beta chains follows, all from one sample in a study of blood T cell repertoires in COVID-19. The protocol was immunoSEQ multiplex PCR, while the TCRdb copy is restricted to in-frame clones and leaves out a portion. This table has a few hundred thousand clones, approximately 83% appearing once. The sequencing sample was made of PBMCs or T cells enriched from blood (not recorded which). All receptors derive from a middle-aged woman with acute COVID-19. CDR3s include the opening cysteine and the closing phenylalanine or tryptophan. D genes are given only for firm matches. Part of the rows lack a size; the others show once, few, many or a class for expanded clones.

d_call clone_size j_call v_call cdr3_aa cdr3_nt
. . TRBJ1-6 TRBV5-6 CASSIYYLQGSSYNSPLHF TGTGCCAGCAGCATATACTACCTTCAGGGGAGCTCCTATAATTCACCCCTCCACTTT
TRBD2 . TRBJ2-3 TRBV3-1/TRBV3-2 CASSHEIAGGGTDTQYF TGTGCCAGCAGCCATGAGATAGCGGGAGGGGGCACAGATACGCAGTATTTT
. . TRBJ2-3 TRBV7-9 CASSREWTQYF TGTGCCAGCAGCCGAGAGTGGACGCAGTATTTT
. few TRBJ2-7 TRBV10-1 CASSESTSNYEQYF TGCGCCAGCAGTGAGTCTACTAGCAACTACGAGCAGTACTTC
. . TRBJ1-5 TRBV19 CASSIPGGNQPQHF TGTGCCAGTAGTATCCCAGGGGGCAATCAGCCCCAGCATTTT
. . TRBJ2-3 TRBV6-6 CASSPGTSTSTDTQYF TGTGCCAGCAGCCCCGGGACTTCTACTAGCACAGATACGCAGTATTTT
. . TRBJ2-3 TRBV24-1 CATSDSGELRDTQYF TGTGCCACCAGTGATTCCGGGGAACTTAGAGATACGCAGTATTTT
. . TRBJ2-5 TRBV24-1 CATSGLGAGEETQYF TGTGCCACCAGTGGGTTGGGGGCGGGGGAAGAGACCCAGTACTTC
. . TRBJ2-1 TRBV3-1/TRBV3-2 CASSQSRNEQFF TGTGCCAGCAGCCAGTCTAGGAATGAGCAGTTCTTC
. . TRBJ1-1 TRBV19 CASSMRTEAFF TGTGCCAGTAGTATGAGGACTGAAGCTTTCTTT
. . TRBJ1-5 TRBV9 CASSVGTGDQPQHF TGTGCCAGCAGCGTAGGTACAGGCGATCAGCCCCAGCATTTT
TRBD1 . TRBJ2-7 TRBV6-5 CASAQSTGVEGQYF TGTGCCAGCGCCCAGTCCACAGGGGTCGAGGGGCAGTACTTC
. . TRBJ2-7 TRBV10-3 CAISERERNPTYEQYF TGTGCCATCAGTGAGCGCGAGCGTAACCCAACCTACGAGCAGTACTTC
TRBD2 . TRBJ2-1 TRBV29-1 CSVEEGLAVNEQFF TGCAGCGTTGAGGAGGGACTAGCGGTCAATGAGCAGTTCTTC
. . TRBJ1-2 TRBV19 CASRHRNDYGYTF TGTGCCAGTAGACACAGGAACGACTATGGCTACACCTTC
TRBD1 . TRBJ1-3 TRBV28 CASSLLGTENTIYF TGTGCCAGCAGTTTATTAGGGACAGAAAACACCATATATTTT
. . TRBJ2-1 TRBV4-1 CASSQDQANPYNEQFF TGCGCCAGCAGCCAAGACCAGGCTAACCCCTACAATGAGCAGTTCTTC
TRBD2 . TRBJ2-2 TRBV2 CASGREGTGELFF TGTGCCAGCGGGCGGGAGGGCACCGGGGAGCTGTTTTTT
. . TRBJ1-5 TRBV6-5 CASTTQMYQPQHF TGTGCCAGCACAACACAAATGTATCAGCCCCAGCATTTT
. . TRBJ1-1 TRBV29-1 CSGIQGFEAFF TGCAGCGGCATACAGGGTTTCGAAGCTTTCTTT
. . TRBJ2-5 TRBV28 CASSLATRLETQYF TGTGCCAGCAGTTTAGCCACGAGGCTTGAGACCCAGTACTTC
TRBD2 . TRBJ2-1 TRBV18 CASSPRLADQYNEQFF TGTGCCAGCTCACCAAGACTAGCGGACCAATACAATGAGCAGTTCTTC
TRBD2 . TRBJ2-5 TRBV7-3 CASSLTAGEETQYF TGTGCCAGCAGCTTAACAGCGGGGGAGGAGACCCAGTACTTC
TRBD1 . TRBJ2-5 TRBV7-2 CASSLPQGAETQYF TGTGCCAGCAGCTTACCCCAGGGGGCAGAGACCCAGTACTTC
TRBD1 . TRBJ1-5 TRBV6-5 CASSPQGENQPQHF TGTGCCAGCAGCCCACAGGGGGAAAATCAGCCCCAGCATTTT
TRBD1 few TRBJ2-1 TRBV5-4 CASEGTGRVF TGTGCCAGCGAAGGGACAGGGCGGGTCTTC
. . TRBJ2-1 TRBV7-9 CASSLVEYNEQFF TGTGCCAGCAGCTTAGTGGAGTACAATGAGCAGTTCTTC
. once TRBJ2-2 TRBV5-1 CASSLQGPNTGELFF TGCGCCAGCAGCTTGCAGGGGCCGAACACCGGGGAGCTGTTTTTT
. . TRBJ1-2 TRBV3-1/TRBV3-2 CASSQISQGGYTF TGTGCCAGCAGCCAAATATCCCAGGGTGGCTACACCTTC
. . TRBJ2-5 TRBV7-6 CASSSIGETQYF TGTGCCAGCAGTTCAATCGGGGAGACCCAGTACTTC
. . TRBJ1-5 TRBV29-1 CSVATGGGKPQHF TGCAGCGTCGCGACAGGCGGGGGCAAACCCCAGCATTTT
TRBD1 . TRBJ2-7 TRBV2 CASSERQGVYEQYF TGTGCCAGCAGTGAAAGGCAGGGGGTCTACGAGCAGTACTTC
TRBD1 . TRBJ2-7 TRBV7-6 CASSFGTGSYEQYF TGTGCCAGCAGCTTTGGGACAGGGTCCTACGAGCAGTACTTC
TRBD1 . TRBJ1-1 TRBV30 CAWTRQGPNTEAFF TGTGCCTGGACCAGACAGGGACCGAACACTGAAGCTTTCTTT
TRBD2 . TRBJ2-3 TRBV7-9 CAGSNPFQSGSWDTQYF TGTGCCGGGTCCAACCCGTTCCAAAGCGGGAGTTGGGATACGCAGTATTTT
. . TRBJ1-5 TRBV12-3/TRBV12-4 CASSFGDQPQHF TGTGCCAGCAGTTTTGGAGATCAGCCCCAGCATTTT
. once TRBJ1-2 TRBV27 CASSWARRESHGYTF TGTGCCAGCAGTTGGGCTAGGAGGGAGAGCCATGGCTACACCTTC
TRBD1 . TRBJ1-1 TRBV24-1 CATSDSTTGAAEAFF TGTGCCACCAGTGATTCAACGACAGGGGCTGCCGAAGCTTTCTTT
TRBD2 . TRBJ2-3 TRBV3-1/TRBV3-2 CASSSRTSGRGDTQYF TGTGCCAGCAGTAGTCGGACTAGCGGGAGAGGAGATACGCAGTATTTT
. . TRBJ2-1 TRBV9 CASSATWGDRYNEQFF TGTGCCAGCAGCGCGACTTGGGGGGACAGATACAATGAGCAGTTCTTC
TRBD2 . TRBJ2-2 TRBV28 CASSLGGLAGLGELFF TGTGCCAGCAGCCTAGGGGGACTAGCGGGACTCGGGGAGCTGTTTTTT
TRBD1 . TRBJ2-7 TRBV27 CASSVGQGVGEQYF TGTGCCAGCAGTGTAGGACAGGGGGTCGGCGAGCAGTACTTC
. . TRBJ2-7 TRBV3-1/TRBV3-2 CASSHSTRSYEQYF TGTGCCAGCAGCCACTCGACTCGCTCCTACGAGCAGTACTTC
. few TRBJ2-1 TRBV27 CASSFVITEVNEQFF TGTGCCAGCAGTTTTGTCATTACGGAGGTTAATGAGCAGTTCTTC
TRBD1 . TRBJ1-4 TRBV3-1/TRBV3-2 CASSLRDRVEKLFF TGTGCCAGCAGCCTTCGGGACAGGGTTGAAAAACTGTTTTTT
TRBD1 few TRBJ1-4 TRBV2 CASSRQGAANEKLFF TGTGCCAGCAGCAGACAGGGGGCAGCTAATGAAAAACTGTTTTTT